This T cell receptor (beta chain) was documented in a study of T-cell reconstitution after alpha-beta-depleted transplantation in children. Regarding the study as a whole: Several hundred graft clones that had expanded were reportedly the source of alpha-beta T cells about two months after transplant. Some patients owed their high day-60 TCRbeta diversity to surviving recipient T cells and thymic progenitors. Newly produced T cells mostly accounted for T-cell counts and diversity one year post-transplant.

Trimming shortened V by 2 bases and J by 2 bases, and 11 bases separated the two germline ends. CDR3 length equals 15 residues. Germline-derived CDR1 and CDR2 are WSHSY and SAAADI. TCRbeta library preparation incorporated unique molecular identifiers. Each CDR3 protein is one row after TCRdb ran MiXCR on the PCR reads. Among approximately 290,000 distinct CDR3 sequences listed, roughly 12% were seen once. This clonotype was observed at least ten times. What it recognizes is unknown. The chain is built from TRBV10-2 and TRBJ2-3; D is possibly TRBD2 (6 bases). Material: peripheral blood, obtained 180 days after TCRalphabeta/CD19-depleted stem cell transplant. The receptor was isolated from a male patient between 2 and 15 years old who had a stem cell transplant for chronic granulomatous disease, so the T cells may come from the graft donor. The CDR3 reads CASSEQRVLTDTQYF. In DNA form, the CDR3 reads TGCGCCAGCAGTGAGCAGCGGGTTCTCACAGATACGCAGTATTTT.